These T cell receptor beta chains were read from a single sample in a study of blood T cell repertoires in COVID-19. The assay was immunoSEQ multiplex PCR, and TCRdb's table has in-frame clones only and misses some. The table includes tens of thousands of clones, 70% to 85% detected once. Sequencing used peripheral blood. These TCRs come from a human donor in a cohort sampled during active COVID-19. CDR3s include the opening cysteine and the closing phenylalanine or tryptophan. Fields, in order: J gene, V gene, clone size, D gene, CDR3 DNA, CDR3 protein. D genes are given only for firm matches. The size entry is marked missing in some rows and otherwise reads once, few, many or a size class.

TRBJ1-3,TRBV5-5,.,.,TGTGCCAGCAGCTTTTTAACTACAGGTGACTCTGGAAACACCATATATTTT,CASSFLTTGDSGNTIYF
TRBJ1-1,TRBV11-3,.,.,TGTGCCAGCAGCTCAGGAGGGTACACTGAAGCTTTCTTT,CASSSGGYTEAFF
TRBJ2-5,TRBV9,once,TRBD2,TGTGCCAGCAGCGTAGGTCGTTTTGCGGGGGGACAAGAGACCCAGTACTTC,CASSVGRFAGGQETQYF
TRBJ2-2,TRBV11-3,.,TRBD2,TGTGCCAGCAGCCTGAGACTAGCGGTCGGGGAGCTGTTTTTT,CASSLRLAVGELFF
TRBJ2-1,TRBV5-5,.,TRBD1,TGTGCCAGCAGCTGGGACAGGCAGTTACTTAGGAATGAGCAGTTCTTC,CASSWDRQLLRNEQFF
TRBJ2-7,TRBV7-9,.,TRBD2,TGTGCCAGCAGCTTAGCGGGAGGGTACGAGCAGTACTTC,CASSLAGGYEQYF
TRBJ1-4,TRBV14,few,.,TGTGCCAGCAGCCAAGGCGGGAGGAGACTGTTTTTT,CASSQGGRRLFF
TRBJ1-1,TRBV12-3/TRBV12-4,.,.,TGTGCCAGCAGCCTAGAGGAGGGCACTGAAGCTTTCTTT,CASSLEEGTEAFF
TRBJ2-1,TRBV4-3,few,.,TGCGCCAGCAGCCAAGACCCCATCGGGAACACCTACAATGAGCAGTTCTTC,CASSQDPIGNTYNEQFF
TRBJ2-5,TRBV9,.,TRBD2,TGTGCCAGCAGCCCTAGCGGCCAAGAGACCCAGTACTTC,CASSPSGQETQYF
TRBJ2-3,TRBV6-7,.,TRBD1,TGTGCCAGCAGGACCGATACAGGGGGCCCCACAGATACGCAGTATTTT,CASRTDTGGPTDTQYF
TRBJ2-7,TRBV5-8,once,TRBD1,TGTGCCAGCAGCTTATCCTGGACAGGGACTGACGAGCAGTACTTC,CASSLSWTGTDEQYF
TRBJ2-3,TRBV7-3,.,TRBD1,TGTGCCAGCAGCTTAAGGGGAACCGGGACAGGGGGCAGCACAGATACGCAGTATTTT,CASSLRGTGTGGSTDTQYF
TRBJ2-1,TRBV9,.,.,TGTGCCAGCAGGGACCGTCAGGGGGAGGTCGGAAACAATGAGCAGTTCTTC,CASRDRQGEVGNNEQFF
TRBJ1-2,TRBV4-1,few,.,TGCGCCAGCAGCTCAGGGGATCCCCCCTATGGCTACACCTTC,CASSSGDPPYGYTF
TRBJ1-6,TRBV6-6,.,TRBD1,TGTGCCAGCAGTCGACTCTTGACAGGGAGCTCCTATAATTCACCCCTCCACTTT,CASSRLLTGSSYNSPLHF
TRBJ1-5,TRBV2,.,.,TGTGCCAGCGCCCACCAGGGATTTGGTCTTGGCAATCAGCCCCAGCATTTT,CASAHQGFGLGNQPQHF
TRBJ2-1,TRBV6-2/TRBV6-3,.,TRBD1,TGTGCCAGCAGCGACCAAACAGGGGTGAGTGAGCAGTTCTTC,CASSDQTGVSEQFF
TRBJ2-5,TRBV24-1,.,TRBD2,TGTGCCACCAGTGACCTGGGACTAGCGCAAGAGACCCAGTACTTC,CATSDLGLAQETQYF
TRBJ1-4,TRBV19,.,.,TGTGCCAGTAGTGAAACTGGGAACGGGGATGAAAAACTGTTTTTT,CASSETGNGDEKLFF
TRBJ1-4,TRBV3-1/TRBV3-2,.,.,TGTGCCAGCAGCCACTACTCCGGGACTTATCGTGAAAAACTGTTTTTT,CASSHYSGTYREKLFF
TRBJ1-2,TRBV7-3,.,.,TGTGCCAGCAGCTTAACTCCGGAGGGCAAGGTAGATGGCTACACCTTC,CASSLTPEGKVDGYTF
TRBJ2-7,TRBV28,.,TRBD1,TGTGCCATCTCTTCCGGGACAGGGACCTACGAGCAGTACTTC,CAISSGTGTYEQYF
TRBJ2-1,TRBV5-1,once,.,TGCGCCAGCAGCTTGTGGCGTAGCAGGGCGAATGAGCAGTTCTTC,CASSLWRSRANEQFF